The clone carrying this T cell receptor beta chain was seen many times. The data belong to a study of early T cells in non-severe SARS-CoV-2 infection. From the 5' RACE reads, TCRdb called clonotypes with MiXCR, one entry per CDR3 protein. Among 75,000 or so distinct CDR3 sequences listed, around 11% were seen once. This CDR3 has 15 residues. Germline CDR1 ENHRY, CDR2 SYGVKD. Trimming removed 6 bases from V and 2 bases from J; junction bases left unmatched: 7. This clonotype was obtained from an adult who was a healthcare worker with PCR-confirmed SARS-CoV-2 infection or an uninfected control (not recorded which). The rearrangement uses TRBV10-3 and TRBJ2-7; 10 bases fit TRBD1. The sequenced sample consisted of whole blood. CDR3: CAIRGTGTGAYEQYF. The DNA for the CDR3 is TGTGCCATCAGGGGAACCGGGACAGGGGCCTACGAGCAGTACTTC.